This TCR beta chain was recorded in a study of T cells after yellow fever vaccination. Notes on the study in general: CD4 and CD8 compartments shared a small share of clonotypes. Post-booster repertoires again held most primary-vaccination clones (about 96% CD4, roughly 88% CD8).

CDR1 and CDR2 (germline): KGHSH, LQKENI. This CDR3 is built from 16 residues. V lost 0 bases to trimming and J lost 1 base, with 10 bases between them. This clonotype was detected a few times. Its antigen remains unidentified. Synthesis of TCR cDNA relied on 5'RACE template switching, which attached a universal primer site and UMIs. TCRdb ran MiXCR on the 5' RACE reads and lists one entry per CDR3 protein. In the table there are fewer than 350,000 distinct CDR3 sequences, more than 8.5% of which are singletons. The source material was PBMCs, sampled on the day of the first yellow fever vaccination. This TCR was sampled from a man younger than 30 who received the YFV17D yellow fever vaccine. The chain joins TRBV18 to TRBJ1-5; D possibly corresponds to TRBD1 (5 bases). The CDR3 here is CASSPPGGGSNQPQHF. In nucleotides, the CDR3 is TGTGCCAGCTCACCACCGGGGGGTGGAAGCAATCAGCCCCAGCATTTT. Looking up the rest from reference TRBV18 and TRBJ1-5 gives the full variable domain: NAGVMQNPRHLVRRRGQEARLRCSPMKGHSHVYWYRQLPEEGLKFMVYLQKENIIDESGMPKERFSAEFPKEGPSILRIQQVVRGDSAAYFCASSPPGGGSNQPQHFGDGTRLSIL.